The present T cell receptor (beta chain) was sequenced within a study of blood T cell repertoires in COVID-19. Looking at the study overall: COVID-19 samples collected from the United States, Italy and Spain covered acute and convalescent phases. T cells, B-cell-depleted T cells, or PBMCs supplied cDNA or gDNA.

The CDR3 has 12 residues. Germline CDR1 WSHSY, CDR2 SAAADI. V shed 3 bases and J shed 10 bases, with 12 bases lying between them. Methods used by the authors: The authors estimated nucleated cell counts from reference gene primer amplification. TCRdb keeps only in-frame clones here, not all; method: immunoSEQ multiplex PCR. V and J calls and clone size come straight from that table; D and trimming were deduced from the DNA. The table shows tens of thousands of clones, with 85% to 95% occurring only once. The receptor's source is a woman aged 50 to 65 in a cohort sampled during active COVID-19. The sequenced sample was peripheral blood. The chain is built from TRBV10-2 and TRBJ1-1; D unresolved. CDR3 bases: TGCGCCAGCAGTGACGCTGCAGGAGGAGCTTTCTTT. Translating it yields CASSDAAGGAFF.